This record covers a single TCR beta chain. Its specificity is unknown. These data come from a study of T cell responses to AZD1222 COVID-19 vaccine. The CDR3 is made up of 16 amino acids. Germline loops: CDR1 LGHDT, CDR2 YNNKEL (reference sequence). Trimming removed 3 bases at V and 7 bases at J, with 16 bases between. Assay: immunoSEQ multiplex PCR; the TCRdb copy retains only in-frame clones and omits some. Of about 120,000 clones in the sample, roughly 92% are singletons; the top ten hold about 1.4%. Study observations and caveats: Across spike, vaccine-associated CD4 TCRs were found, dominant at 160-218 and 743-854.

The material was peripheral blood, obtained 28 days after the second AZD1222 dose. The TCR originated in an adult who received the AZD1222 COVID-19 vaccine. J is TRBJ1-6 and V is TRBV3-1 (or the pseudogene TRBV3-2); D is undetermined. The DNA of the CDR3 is TGTGCCAGCAGCCATGGTTCGGGTCTGGGAAATTCACCCCTCCACTTT. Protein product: CASSHGSGLGNSPLHF.